The 5 T cell receptor beta chains below all came from one sample that was sequenced in a study of T cell responses to AZD1222 COVID-19 vaccine. The repertoire was sequenced with immunoSEQ multiplex PCR; TCRdb's copy has only in-frame clones and lacks some. The data show over 150,000 clones, with 92% seen just once and around 4.4% held by the top ten. Sequencing used peripheral blood, obtained on day 0 of MenACWY control vaccination. Receptor source: an adult in good health.

The chain carries TRBV6-5 and TRBJ1-5, with 9 bases identical to TRBD1. The V gene's germline CDR1 is MNHEY and CDR2 SVGAGI. Trimming at V came to 7 bases and at J to 1 base, leaving 5 bases not matched to a gene. CDR3 length: 15 residues. The CDR3 here is CASTVTGGSNQPQHF. The CDR3 region has the DNA TGTGCCAGCACTGTTACAGGGGGCAGCAATCAGCCCCAGCATTTT.

This chain uses TRBV5-1 with TRBJ1-1; TRBD1 aligns across 7 bases. V gave up 4 bases and J gave up 4 bases; unmatched junction bases: 10. CDR1 is SGHRS and CDR2 is YFSETQ in the germline V gene. The CDR3 spans 15 residues. The CDR3 sequence is CASSPQLQGTTEAFF. The CDR3 DNA reads as TGCGCCAGCAGCCCGCAATTACAGGGGACCACTGAAGCTTTCTTT.

The V gene is TRBV29-1, the J gene TRBJ2-7; D remains unclear. With 6 bases removed from V and 9 bases from J, the gap between germline ends came to 18 bases. CDR3 length: 12 amino acids. Germline assignment: CDR1 SQVTM and CDR2 ANQGSEA. The CDR3 coding sequence is TGCAGCGTAACAGACGGCGGCCCTATGCAGTACTTC. Its protein is CSVTDGGPMQYF.

The J gene is TRBJ2-1, the V gene TRBV6-5; 9 bases match TRBD1. After removal of 6 bases from V and 4 bases from J, the junction contained 7 bases not matched to a gene. The CDR3 has 15 residues. Germline loops: CDR1 MNHEY, CDR2 SVGAGI. The CDR3 DNA reads TGTGCCAGCAGAGACGTACAGGGGGCTTACAATGAGCAGTTCTTC. Translated, it gives CASRDVQGAYNEQFF.

The CDR3 loop reads CASSLAAVLDHEQYF. For the CDR3, the DNA is TGTGCCAGCAGCTTGGCCGCGGTTCTAGACCACGAGCAGTACTTC. The V and J genes are TRBV5-4 and TRBJ2-7; no firm D call. CDR3 length: 15 residues. Trimming pared 0 bases from V and 5 bases from J, leaving 15 bases between. Germline CDR1 SGHNT, CDR2 YYREEE (reference sequence). Full variable domain (outside the CDR3, taken from reference TRBV5-4 and TRBJ2-7): ETGVTQSPTHLIKTRGQQVTLRCSSQSGHNTVSWYQQALGQGPQFIFQYYREEENGRGNFPPRFSGLQFPNYSSELNVNALELDDSALYLCASSLAAVLDHEQYFGPGTRLTVT.